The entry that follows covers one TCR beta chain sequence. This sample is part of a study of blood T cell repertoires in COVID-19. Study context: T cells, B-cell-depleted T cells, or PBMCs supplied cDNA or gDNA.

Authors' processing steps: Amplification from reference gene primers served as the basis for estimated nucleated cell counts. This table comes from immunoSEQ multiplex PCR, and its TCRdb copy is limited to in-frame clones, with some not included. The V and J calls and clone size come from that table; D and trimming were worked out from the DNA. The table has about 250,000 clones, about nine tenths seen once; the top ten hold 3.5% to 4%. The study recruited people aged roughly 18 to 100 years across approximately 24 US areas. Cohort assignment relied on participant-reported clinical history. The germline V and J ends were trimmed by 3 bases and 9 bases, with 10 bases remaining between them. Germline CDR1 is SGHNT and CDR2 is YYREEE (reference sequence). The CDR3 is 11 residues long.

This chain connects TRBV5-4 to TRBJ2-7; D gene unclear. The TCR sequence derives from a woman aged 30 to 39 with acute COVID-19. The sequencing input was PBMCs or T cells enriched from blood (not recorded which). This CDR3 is CASSSGVRQYF. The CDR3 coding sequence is TGTGCCAGCAGCTCCGGTGTCCGGCAGTACTTC.